This is a list of T cell receptor beta chains from one sample in a study of blood T cell repertoires in COVID-19. TCRdb's table, derived via immunoSEQ multiplex PCR, lists solely in-frame clones and lacks some. The data contain around 58,000 clones, around four fifths of them singletons. The sequenced sample consisted of peripheral blood. The receptor set was obtained from a human donor in a cohort sampled during active COVID-19. Both conserved end residues are part of each CDR3. A D gene is named only where the DNA matches it firmly. Not all rows give a size; the values are once, few, many and, for expanded clones, a class.

TRBJ2-5	-	TRBV5-4	TRBD2	TGTGCCAGCAGCCCGTCACTAGCGGACCAAGAGACCCAGTACTTC	CASSPSLADQETQYF
TRBJ1-5	-	TRBV10-3	-	TGTGCCATCAGCCAGGGACATACCAATCAGCCCCAGCATTTT	CAISQGHTNQPQHF
TRBJ2-3	-	TRBV4-3	-	TGCGCCAGCAGCCGGGCAAGGACTCAAGTGGGCACAGATACGCAGTATTTT	CASSRARTQVGTDTQYF
TRBJ2-7	-	TRBV4-2	-	TGTGCCAGCAGCCAAGATGGGAGGACCTCCTACGAGCAGTACTTC	CASSQDGRTSYEQYF
TRBJ2-5	-	TRBV30	-	TGTGCCTGGAGTGTACGGAGGACTAATTGGGAGACCCAGTACTTC	CAWSVRRTNWETQYF
TRBJ2-5	-	TRBV5-1	-	TGCGCCAGCAGCTTCCGAACCACAGGTTCTCGGGAGACCCAGTACTTC	CASSFRTTGSRETQYF
TRBJ1-1	-	TRBV12-3/TRBV12-4	TRBD1	TGTGCCAGCAGTCCCCGACAGGGAGGAGGAGCTTTCTTT	CASSPRQGGGAFF
TRBJ2-5	-	TRBV6-6	-	TGTGCCAGCAGTTACTCGAATGGCATACAAGAGACCCAGTACTTC	CASSYSNGIQETQYF
TRBJ2-2	once	TRBV6-2/TRBV6-3	TRBD1	TGTGCCAGCAGTTCCCCGAACAGGGGAACCGGGGAGCTGTTTTTT	CASSSPNRGTGELFF
TRBJ2-1	-	TRBV27	-	TGTGCCAGCAGTCAACTAAATGAGCAGTTCTTC	CASSQLNEQFF
TRBJ2-5	-	TRBV2	-	TGTGCCACCTCGAGAGACAGCAAAGAGACCCAGTACTTC	CATSRDSKETQYF
TRBJ2-4	-	TRBV4-3	-	TGCGCCAGCAGCCAAGTAGGGGATGATAGCATTCAGTACTTC	CASSQVGDDSIQYF
TRBJ2-5	-	TRBV7-8	TRBD2	TGTGCCAGCAGCTGGGGCAATGTTAGCGGGGGGGCAGAGACCCAGTACTTC	CASSWGNVSGGAETQYF
TRBJ1-1	-	TRBV7-2	-	TGTGCCAGCAGCTTAGACAGGGACACTGAAGCTTTCTTT	CASSLDRDTEAFF
TRBJ1-1	-	TRBV15	-	TGTGCCACCAGCCGCAGGGAATATAACACTGAAGCTTTCTTT	CATSRREYNTEAFF
TRBJ2-5	-	TRBV28	TRBD2	TGTGCCAGCAGTCAGTCCGGGGGGTGGCAGACCCAGTACTTC	CASSQSGGWQTQYF
TRBJ2-1	-	TRBV29-1	TRBD2	TGCAGCGTTGCGCGGGGGGGTACCCTCTCTGAGCAGTTCTTC	CSVARGGTLSEQFF
TRBJ2-2	-	TRBV6-6	TRBD1	TGTGCCAGCAGTTTTACCGGGACAGCCAACACCGGGGAGCTGTTTTTT	CASSFTGTANTGELFF
TRBJ1-2	medium-sized	TRBV5-4	TRBD1	TGTGCCAGCAGCTTTCGGGACAGGGGATACTATGGCTACACCTTC	CASSFRDRGYYGYTF
TRBJ2-7	once	TRBV5-6	TRBD1	TGTGCCAGCAAGAAGACAGGGAGCTCCTACGAGCAGTACTTC	CASKKTGSSYEQYF
TRBJ1-1	-	TRBV7-9	TRBD1	TGTGCCAGCAGCCGGGACAGCATGAACACTGAAGCTTTCTTT	CASSRDSMNTEAFF
TRBJ2-1	-	TRBV7-2	TRBD2	TGTGCTGGGACTAGCGGAAGCTCCTACAATGAGCAGTTCTTC	CAGTSGSSYNEQFF
TRBJ1-1	-	TRBV28	-	TGTGCCAGCAGTTTAGCAGGGGTACGGAACACTGAAGCTTTCTTT	CASSLAGVRNTEAFF
TRBJ1-2	few	TRBV28	TRBD1	TGTGCCAGCAGCCAAGGACAGGGAGGGGGCTACACCTTC	CASSQGQGGGYTF
TRBJ1-2	-	TRBV7-9	-	TGTGCCAGCAGCCCAAATCGGGGAATTGACTATGGCTACACCTTC	CASSPNRGIDYGYTF
TRBJ2-7	-	TRBV11-1	TRBD1	TGTGCCAGCAGCTTGCAACAGGGGTGGTACGAGCAGTACTTC	CASSLQQGWYEQYF
TRBJ2-5	-	TRBV21-1	-	TGTGCCAGCAGCAAATCGGCCGGACTAGCGCCCCCCAGAGAGACCCAGTACTTC	CASSKSAGLAPPRETQYF
TRBJ1-3	-	TRBV5-6	-	TGTGCCAGCAGCTTGGATCTTCAAGCCACGGGAAACACCATATATTTT	CASSLDLQATGNTIYF
TRBJ2-5	-	TRBV2	-	TGTGCCAGCAGCGCAGGGCAAATCGGAGAGACCCAGTACTTC	CASSAGQIGETQYF
TRBJ2-3	few	TRBV5-1	TRBD2	TGCGCCAGCAGGGCAGCGAGCGGGGGGGCCTCCTCAGATACGCAGTATTTT	CASRAASGGASSDTQYF
TRBJ1-1	-	TRBV4-3	-	TGCGCCAGCAGCCAAGACCGACTTCCGAACACTGAAGCTTTCTTT	CASSQDRLPNTEAFF
TRBJ1-2	-	TRBV4-3	-	TGCGCCAGCAGCCAAGACGGAGTGGAGGGTAGGGGCTACACCTTC	CASSQDGVEGRGYTF
TRBJ2-2	-	TRBV28	TRBD1	TGTGCCAGCAGTTTGGGACAGTCCGGGGAGCTGTTTTTT	CASSLGQSGELFF
TRBJ2-5	-	TRBV4-1	-	TGCGCCAGCAGCCAGATAGGGAAAGCGGAAGAGACCCAGTACTTC	CASSQIGKAEETQYF
TRBJ2-1	-	TRBV10-2	TRBD2	TGCGCCAGCAGTTACCCTAGCGGGGTCATGAGCTCCTACAATGAGCAGTTCTTC	CASSYPSGVMSSYNEQFF
TRBJ1-2	-	TRBV4-2	TRBD1	TGTGCCAGCAGCCAAATACCGCGGACAGGGCTTAACTATGGCTACACCTTC	CASSQIPRTGLNYGYTF
TRBJ1-2	-	TRBV21-1	-	TGTGCCAGCAGCAAATGCTCCGAGGACAGGATGGGGGCCTATGGCTACACCTTC	CASSKCSEDRMGAYGYTF
TRBJ2-3	-	TRBV28	-	TGTGCCAGCAGTTTAGACAACTTGAACTCCGACTTGGGAGGAGATACGCAGTATTTT	CASSLDNLNSDLGGDTQYF
TRBJ2-5	few	TRBV4-3	TRBD2	TGCGCCAGCAGCCAAGGCCGGACTGCGGGGGTGGGAGAGACCCAGTACTTC	CASSQGRTAGVGETQYF
TRBJ1-2	once	TRBV28	TRBD1	TGTGCCAGCAGTTTACCACGACAGGGGGCACGTGGCTACACCTTC	CASSLPRQGARGYTF
TRBJ2-2	-	TRBV14	TRBD1	TGTGCCAGCAGCCTTGACAGGGGCACCGGGGAGCTGTTTTTT	CASSLDRGTGELFF
TRBJ2-1	-	TRBV2	TRBD2	TGTGCCAGCACGGGGGGGGAGGGCAATGAGCAGTTCTTC	CASTGGEGNEQFF
TRBJ2-3	-	TRBV3-1/TRBV3-2	TRBD2	TGTGCCAGCAGCCAAGGGTCAAGCGGGGGGGCAGGGGGCACAGATACGCAGTATTTT	CASSQGSSGGAGGTDTQYF
TRBJ2-5	-	TRBV4-1	TRBD1	TGCGCCAGCAGCCAAGGGACAGGGGCCTGGTACCAAGAGACCCAGTACTTC	CASSQGTGAWYQETQYF
TRBJ2-4	-	TRBV12-3/TRBV12-4	TRBD1	TGTGCCAGCAGTACAGGGGTTGGGGACATTCAGTACTTC	CASSTGVGDIQYF
TRBJ1-2	-	TRBV4-3	-	TGCGCCAGCAGCCAAGATGCCACTTACTTTGATGGCTACACCTTC	CASSQDATYFDGYTF